The clone carrying this TCR beta chain was detected once. The sample comes from a study of blood T cell repertoires in COVID-19. Study details: PBMCs, B-cell-depleted T cells, or T cells provided the cDNA or gDNA that made up the material.

Participant ages covered about 18 to 89 years across 24 US areas. The CDR3 extends over 16 amino acids. V shed 3 bases, J shed 7 bases, and the junction held 8 bases outside the gene matches. The germline V gene has CDR1 KGHSH and CDR2 LQKENI. In the study's own analysis: For nucleated cells, counts were estimated from reference gene primer amplification. Sequencing was performed with immunoSEQ multiplex PCR; in TCRdb, only in-frame clones are kept and a portion is missing. The V and J calls and clone size were taken over from that table, and D and trimming were inferred from the DNA. Here the sample spans approximately 330,000 clones, 86% being singletons.

Input material: PBMCs or T cells enriched from blood (not recorded which). The receptor was isolated from a middle-aged woman with acute COVID-19. The chain is built from TRBV18 and TRBJ2-1, with 11 bases aligning to TRBD2. The CDR3 here is CASSPQPRLAGNEQFF. CDR3 DNA sequence: TGTGCCAGCTCACCTCAGCCGCGACTAGCGGGAAATGAGCAGTTCTTC. Supplemented by reference TRBV18 and TRBJ2-1, the full variable domain reads NAGVMQNPRHLVRRRGQEARLRCSPMKGHSHVYWYRQLPEEGLKFMVYLQKENIIDESGMPKERFSAEFPKEGPSILRIQQVVRGDSAAYFCASSPQPRLAGNEQFFGPGTRLTVL.